The 26 T cell receptor beta chains presented below share a single source sample, sequenced in a study of cytomegalovirus exposure and HLA in healthy donors. This PCR relied on a set of 60 Vbeta primers and 13 Jbeta primers. Repertoires were generated with immunoSEQ multiplex PCR, while TCRdb's copy carries only in-frame clones and drops some. This table has about 150,000 clones, approximately 70% appearing once. The specimen was PBMCs. These receptors were collected from a woman aged 18-35 years in good health and CMV-seronegative.

This chain's CDR3 is CASSWAREVSTDTQYF. CDR3 bases: TGTGCCAGCAGTTGGGCGCGGGAGGTATCCACAGATACGCAGTATTTT. This chain links TRBV2 with TRBJ2-3; 8 nucleotides match TRBD2. The CDR3 contains 16 residues. Per germline, CDR1 SNHLY and CDR2 FYNNEI. After removal of 5 bases from V and 2 bases from J, the junction contained 9 bases not matched to a gene.

Only one count was recorded for this clone. The chain recombines TRBV6-4 with TRBJ2-1; a weak D match, TRBD1 (6 bases). Looked up from germline, CDR1 is MRHNA and CDR2 is SNTAGT. V lost 2 bases, J lost 9 bases, and 14 bases lay in between. This CDR3 has 14 amino acids. For the CDR3, the DNA is TGTGCCAGCAGTGACACACAGGGCCCTGCTGAGCAGTTCTTC. This encodes CASSDTQGPAEQFF.

V gene TRBV5-1 combines with J gene TRBJ2-5; perhaps TRBD1 as D (6 bases). This CDR3 is 14 amino acids long. V shed 2 bases and J shed 1 base, with 9 bases lying between them. Looked up from germline, CDR1 is SGHRS and CDR2 is YFSETQ. CDR3 nucleotide sequence: TGCGCCAGCAGCTTAACAGGGCTCCAAGAGACCCAGTACTTC. Translated, it gives CASSLTGLQETQYF.

The J gene is TRBJ1-2, the V gene TRBV29-1; unclear D gene. Trimming took off 4 bases at V and 8 bases at J, with 17 bases between the two ends. This CDR3 contains 13 residues. Germline V gives CDR1 SQVTM, CDR2 ANQGSEA. The CDR3 here is CSVVAGPQRGYTF. The CDR3 bases are TGCAGCGTTGTAGCGGGTCCCCAACGCGGCTACACCTTC.

The chain employs TRBV30 and TRBJ2-7; 8 positions agree with TRBD2. V trimming: 0 bases; J trimming: 3 bases; junction bases outside the gene matches: 1. Germline CDR1 reads GTSNPN; CDR2 reads SVGIG (reference sequence). The CDR3 totals 13 residues. This chain's CDR3 is CAWSVTSDYEQYV. CDR3 nucleotides: TGTGCCTGGAGTGTGACTAGCGACTACGAGCAGTACGTC.

This chain joins TRBV7-3 and TRBJ1-1; D is possibly TRBD1 (5 bases). Germline V CDR1 and CDR2: SGHTA, FQGTGA. This CDR3 has 16 residues. The ends were cut back, 4 bases at V and 3 bases at J, with 18 bases in the middle. The CDR3 is CASSSSGNPRDTEAFF. DNA of the CDR3: TGTGCCAGCAGCTCCTCAGGGAACCCAAGGGACACTGAAGCTTTCTTT. Supplemented by reference TRBV7-3 and TRBJ1-1, the full variable domain reads GAGVSQTPSNKVTEKGKYVELRCDPISGHTALYWYRQSLGQGPEFLIYFQGTGAADDSGLPNDRFFAVRPEGSVSTLKIQRTERGDSAVYLCASSSSGNPRDTEAFFGQGTRLTVV.

The chain employs TRBV7-2 and TRBJ2-1; 9 bases line up with TRBD2. This CDR3 region has 18 residues. Trimming cost V 5 bases and J 15 bases; bases outside gene matches: 26. From germline, CDR1 is SGHTA and CDR2 FQGNSA. CDR3 loop: CASSPGLSGGPPRSQTFF. The CDR3 nucleotides are TGTGCCAGCAGCCCAGGACTAAGCGGGGGGCCACCTCGATCCCAAACGTTCTTC.

This clone was counted only a few times. V is TRBV5-6 and J is TRBJ2-7, with 10 bases aligning to TRBD2. V lost 2 bases, J lost 7 bases, and 12 bases stayed unmatched. CDR3 size: 16 residues. CDR1 is SGHDT and CDR2 is YYEEEE in the germline V gene. The CDR3 DNA sequence: TGTGCCAGCAGCTTTGGACTAGCGGCTATCCTTCGGGAGCAGTACGTC. Translating it yields CASSFGLAAILREQYV.

This clone appeared a few times. Additional DNA sequences in this sample encode the identical CDR3. CDR3 protein: CASSRQGKAEAFF. The CDR3 DNA follows: TGTGCCAGCTCCCGACAGGGCAAGGCTGAAGCTTTCTTT. The V gene is TRBV18, the J gene TRBJ1-1; 7 bases map to TRBD1. The V segment lost 6 bases and the J segment 6 bases; nucleotides outside the gene matches: 7. Germline V gene lookup returns CDR1 KGHSH and CDR2 LQKENI. The CDR3 sequence is 13 residues long.

V usage is TRBV6-5 and J usage is TRBJ1-5; D not certain. CDR1 and CDR2 (germline): MNHEY, SVGAGI. The CDR3 is 13 amino acids. Trimming took 6 bases from V and 7 from J, leaving 13 bases between them. The CDR3 sequence: CASSPSGEQPQHF. The CDR3 nucleotides are TGTGCCAGCAGCCCCTCAGGCGAACAGCCCCAGCATTTT.

The V call is TRBV5-6, the J call TRBJ1-2; the D gene is possibly TRBD1 (5 bases). V lost 0 bases, J lost 6 bases, and 9 bases lay in between. The germline CDR1 and CDR2 sequences are SGHDT and YYEEEE. CDR3 length: 13 residues. This chain's CDR3 is CASSLGQNDGYTF. The CDR3 nucleotides read TGTGCCAGCAGCTTGGGACAGAACGATGGCTACACCTTC.

The chain couples TRBV6-6 to TRBJ1-1; no firm D call. Trimming removed 2 bases at V and 0 bases at J, with 7 bases between. CDR1 MNHNY and CDR2 SVGAGI come from the germline V gene (reference sequence). The CDR3 runs 14 residues. The CDR3 here is CASSYAGMNTEAFF. CDR3 coding DNA: TGTGCCAGCAGTTACGCAGGCATGAACACTGAAGCTTTCTTT.

This clone was picked up a small number of times. The J gene is TRBJ1-1, the V gene TRBV29-1; D gene ambiguous. The CDR3 loop spans 11 amino acids. V lost 6 bases and J 2 bases, leaving 7 bases between the germline ends. Germline CDR1 is SQVTM and CDR2 is ANQGSEA. For the CDR3, the DNA is TGCAGCGTGGCTGAAAACACTGAAGCTTTCTTT. Translating it yields CSVAENTEAFF.

As concerns this clone: The junction differs from germline at one of its ends, possibly a read error. Here the CDR3 reads CASSSAFPTGTQYF. The CDR3 DNA sequence: TGTGCCAGCAGTTCGGCCTTTCCAACAGGTACGCAGTATTTT. The V and J genes are TRBV27 and TRBJ2-3; possibly TRBD1 for D (5 bases). The length of the CDR3 is 14 residues. Germline assignment: CDR1 MNHEY and CDR2 SMNVEV (reference sequence).

The chain is built from TRBV2 and TRBJ2-3, with 12 bases that match TRBD1. This CDR3 comprises 16 residues. Looked up from germline, CDR1 is SNHLY and CDR2 is FYNNEI. J gave up 3 bases and V 6 bases, and 7 bases lay outside the gene matches. The chain's CDR3 is CASSVGTGGLTDTQYF. For the CDR3, the DNA is TGTGCCAGCAGCGTCGGGACAGGGGGCCTGACAGATACGCAGTATTTT.

This clone was observed a few times. This chain connects TRBV7-2 to TRBJ2-7; 14 bases fit TRBD2. The ends lost 2 bases at V and 0 bases at J; junction bases unmatched: 6. The CDR3 covers 18 residues. In germline, CDR1 is SGHTA, CDR2 FQGNSA. The CDR3 DNA reads TGTGCCAGCAGCTTAAGAGGACTAGCGGGAGGAAGCTCCTACGAGCAGTACGTC. This sequence encodes CASSLRGLAGGSSYEQYV.

The chain links TRBV29-1 to TRBJ2-5; possible D gene TRBD2, 6 bases. The CDR3 contains 13 residues. Trimming took off 6 bases at V and 5 bases at J, with 16 bases between the two ends. The germline V gene has CDR1 SQVTM and CDR2 ANQGSEA. CDR3 amino acids: CSVQISGVETQYF. The CDR3 DNA is TGCAGCGTGCAGATTTCGGGAGTGGAGACCCAGTACTTC.

The chain links TRBV5-6 to TRBJ1-4; 10 nucleotides agree with TRBD1. The ends lost 4 bases at V and 5 bases at J; junction bases unmatched: 5. Germline lookup yields CDR1 SGHDT and CDR2 YYEEEE. The CDR3 covers 15 residues. Here the CDR3 DNA reads TGTGCCAGCAGCGATCGGACAGGGGGGAATGAAAAACTGTTTTTT. It yields the protein CASSDRTGGNEKLFF.

The chain is built from TRBV6-5 and TRBJ2-2; a possible D gene is TRBD2 (6 bases). The germline V gene has CDR1 MNHEY and CDR2 SVGAGI. V was pared by 2 bases and J by 5 bases, with 15 bases between. CDR3 length equals 16 residues. The CDR3 spells CASSYRAGPITGELFF. The CDR3 DNA follows: TGTGCCAGCAGTTACAGGGCGGGGCCCATTACCGGGGAGCTGTTTTTT.

The chain has TRBV29-1 and TRBJ2-3, with TRBD2 matching over 11 bases. The CDR3 spans 14 residues. The J segment lost 3 bases and the V segment lost 7 bases, leaving 6 bases of the junction unmatched. Germline V gene lookup returns CDR1 SQVTM and CDR2 ANQGSEA. CDR3 protein: CSGRLAGITDTQYF. The DNA for the CDR3 is TGCAGCGGCAGACTAGCGGGGATTACAGATACGCAGTATTTT.

The gene calls are TRBV6-1 and TRBJ2-7; the D is unclear. CDR3 length: 13 amino acids. Trimming removed 1 base at V and 6 bases at J, with 10 bases between. Per germline, CDR1 MNHNS and CDR2 SASEGT. The DNA for the CDR3 is TGTGCCAGCAGTGAAGACTACCAAGCCGAGCAGTACGTC. This gives the protein CASSEDYQAEQYV.

This clone was recorded only once. V is TRBV2 and J is TRBJ1-5; perhaps TRBD1 as D (5 bases). CDR1 is SNHLY, CDR2 FYNNEI, per germline. The CDR3 length is 16 residues. The ends were cut back, 2 bases at V and 1 base at J, with 12 bases in the middle. The CDR3 here is CASSERGGESNQPQHF. In DNA form, the CDR3 reads TGTGCCAGCAGTGAACGGGGGGGGGAAAGCAATCAGCCCCAGCATTTT.

V is TRBV7-6 and J is TRBJ2-1; D might be TRBD2 (6 bases). CDR1 is SGHVS, CDR2 FNYEAQ, per germline. The CDR3 covers 14 residues. Trimming removed 2 bases from V and 4 bases from J, with 9 bases in between. The CDR3 reads CASSLSGTYNEQFF. Written as DNA, the CDR3 is TGTGCCAGCAGCTTAAGTGGGACTTACAATGAGCAGTTCTTC.

This sequence joins TRBV10-3 and TRBJ2-1, with 10 bases fitting TRBD2. The junction had 20 bases not matched to a gene; V was cut back by 4 bases and J by 8 bases. The germline V gene has CDR1 ENHRY and CDR2 SYGVKD. The CDR3 consists of 19 residues. The CDR3 region has the DNA TGTGCCATCAGTGGAGGGGGACTAGCGACCTACTACAGTGGTGATGAGCAGTTCTTC. This codes for CAISGGGLATYYSGDEQFF.

The chain has TRBV5-1 and TRBJ2-2, with TRBD1 as a possible D gene (5 bases). V was shortened by 5 bases and J by 2 bases, with 13 bases between the two germline ends. CDR3 length: 15 residues. Germline V gene sequence: CDR1 SGHRS, CDR2 YFSETQ. CDR3 protein: CASRGRFLNTGELFF. The CDR3, as DNA: TGCGCCAGCAGGGGGCGGTTTCTTAACACCGGGGAGCTGTTTTTT.

This chain uses TRBV7-3 with TRBJ1-2, with 12 positions matching TRBD1. Looked up from germline, CDR1 is SGHTA and CDR2 is FQGTGA. V trimming: 7 bases; J trimming: 8 bases; junction bases outside the gene matches: 8. CDR3 length equals 14 residues. CDR3 amino acids: CASKGQGAPGGYTF. CDR3 nucleotide sequence: TGTGCCAGCAAGGGACAGGGGGCCCCCGGAGGCTACACCTTC.